One sample yielded the 22 T cell receptor beta chains listed below, sequenced in a study of blood T cell repertoires in COVID-19. Here immunoSEQ multiplex PCR was the method, and the copy in TCRdb shows in-frame clones only, minus some. The table records around 140,000 clones, roughly 87% of them present only once. The sequenced sample was peripheral blood. Receptors originate from a man aged 65 to 85 with acute or convalescent COVID-19.

The CDR3 region is CASSLYGTGTQYF. CDR3 nucleotide sequence: TGTGCCAGCAGTTTATACGGGACTGGTACGCAGTATTTT. V is TRBV27 and J is TRBJ2-3, with D maybe TRBD2 (6 bases). Germline V lookup: CDR1 MNHEY, CDR2 SMNVEV (reference sequence). CDR3 length: 13 amino acids. V was pared by 1 base and J by 8 bases, with 10 bases between.

This chain connects TRBV7-8 to TRBJ2-3; D is possibly TRBD1 (5 bases). The germline gives CDR1 SGHVS, CDR2 FQNEAQ. The CDR3 spans 16 residues. The V end lost 5 bases, the J end lost 2 bases, and 17 bases lay between the germline ends. CDR3 loop: CASSTDRGLVTDTQYF. The CDR3, as DNA: TGTGCCAGCAGCACCGACAGAGGCTTAGTCACAGATACGCAGTATTTT. Full variable domain (remainder filled in from reference TRBV7-8 and TRBJ2-3): GAGVSQSPRYKVAKRGQDVALRCDPISGHVSLFWYQQALGQGPEFLTYFQNEAQLDKSGLPSDRFFAERPEGSVSTLKIQRTQQEDSAVYLCASSTDRGLVTDTQYFGPGTRLTVL.

The chain carries TRBV7-9 and TRBJ1-2, with 7 bases fitting TRBD1. The CDR3 spans 15 residues. V shed 6 bases, J shed 3 bases, and the junction held 10 bases outside the gene matches. CDR1 is SEHNR and CDR2 is FQNEAQ in the germline V gene (reference sequence). CDR3 residues: CASSRLGTAYYGYTF. For the CDR3, the DNA is TGTGCCAGCAGTAGGCTTGGGACAGCTTACTATGGCTACACCTTC.

The J gene is TRBJ1-6, the V gene TRBV7-5; the D call of TRBD1 is as the table states it, not checked on the DNA. TRBV7-5 is a recognized pseudogene. The CDR3 is 16 residues long. Here the CDR3 DNA reads TGTGTCAGAAGCTTGACAGGGGCCGCCTATAATTCACCCCTCCACTTT. Amino acid sequence: CVRSLTGAAYNSPLHF.

The genes are TRBV5-1 and TRBJ2-7; weak D call: TRBD2 (5 bases). V was pared by 4 bases and J by 3 bases, with 14 bases between. Germline assignment: CDR1 SGHRS and CDR2 YFSETQ. This CDR3 comprises 14 residues. The CDR3 spells CASSNDYHDYEQYF. As DNA, the CDR3 is TGCGCCAGCAGCAACGACTACCATGACTACGAGCAGTACTTC. Drawing the rest from reference TRBV5-1 and TRBJ2-7, the complete variable domain is KAGVTQTPRYLIKTRGQQVTLSCSPISGHRSVSWYQQTPGQGLQFLFEYFSETQRNKGNFPGRFSGRQFSNSRSEMNVSTLELGDSALYLCASSNDYHDYEQYFGPGTRLTVT.

The V gene is TRBV3-1 (or the pseudogene TRBV3-2), the J gene TRBJ1-2, with 8 bases that match TRBD1. The germline gives CDR1 LGHDT, CDR2 YNNKEL (reference sequence). The CDR3 runs 16 residues. The V gene end was trimmed by 0 bases and the J gene end by 0 bases; junction bases not matched to a gene: 3. CDR3 sequence reads: CASSQDLTGANYGYTF. In DNA form, the CDR3 reads TGTGCCAGCAGCCAAGACTTGACAGGGGCTAACTATGGCTACACCTTC.

This chain connects TRBV3-1 (or the pseudogene TRBV3-2) to TRBJ2-5, with TRBD2 identical over 7 bases. With 1 base clipped from V and 6 bases from J, the junction kept 11 bases outside the gene matches. The germline V gene has CDR1 LGHDT and CDR2 YNNKEL (reference sequence). The CDR3 has 16 residues. The CDR3 reads CASSQGGGGVRKTQYF. In nucleotides, the CDR3 is TGTGCCAGCAGCCAAGGGGGGGGAGGGGTTCGAAAGACCCAGTACTTC.

This rearrangement joins TRBV30 to TRBJ1-5; weak D call: TRBD1 (5 bases). The CDR3 spans 12 residues. The V gene's germline CDR1 is GTSNPN and CDR2 SVGIG (reference sequence). Trimming removed 7 bases at V and 7 bases at J, with 14 bases between. The CDR3 DNA reads TGTGCCTTACAGGTCCCAGGGCAGCCCCAGCATTTT. Its translation: CALQVPGQPQHF.

The chain combines TRBV2 with TRBJ1-5; D perhaps matches TRBD1 (6 bases). The CDR3 runs 15 residues. Trimming stripped 5 bases from V and 7 bases from J, with 18 bases between. Germline CDR1 reads SNHLY; CDR2 reads FYNNEI. The CDR3 region is CASSPVDGGGQPQHF. Written as DNA, the CDR3 is TGTGCCAGCAGTCCCGTCGATGGTGGGGGCCAGCCCCAGCATTTT.

V usage is TRBV4-2 and J usage is TRBJ2-4; 10 bases agree with TRBD1. CDR1 LGHNA and CDR2 YNFKEQ come from the germline V gene. V lost 4 bases and J lost 6; bases outside the gene matches: 9. The CDR3 loop spans 16 amino acids. CDR3 sequence reads: CASSPGDRGFGNIQYF. The CDR3 DNA reads as TGTGCCAGCAGCCCGGGGGACAGGGGATTTGGAAACATTCAGTACTTC.

This sequence joins TRBV7-8 and TRBJ2-1; TRBD2 matches at 15 bases. J gave up 7 bases and V 5 bases, and 3 bases lay outside the gene matches. This CDR3 contains 15 residues. Germline V CDR1 and CDR2: SGHVS, FQNEAQ. The CDR3 DNA reads as TGTGCCAGCAGCGGACTAGCGGGGGGGAGTAATGAGCAGTTCTTC. It is translated as CASSGLAGGSNEQFF.

The V call is TRBV14, the J call TRBJ1-2; TRBD1 might be the D (6 bases). Germline CDR1 reads SGHDN; CDR2 reads FVKESK. The CDR3 totals 13 residues. Trimming pared 3 bases from V and 8 bases from J, leaving 13 bases between. The CDR3 DNA reads as TGTGCCAGCAGCCAGGCCGGGACACTGGGCTACACCTTC. This sequence encodes CASSQAGTLGYTF.

The table lists this clone with a count of one. The chain combines TRBV18 with TRBJ1-4, with TRBD1 matching 10 bases. J lost 8 bases, V lost 3 bases, and 9 bases had no gene match. CDR3 length equals 16 residues. Germline CDR1 reads KGHSH; CDR2 reads LQKENI. CDR3 bases: TGTGCCAGCTCACCTCCTGGACAGGGGGGGCTAGAAAAACTGTTTTTT. Translated, it gives CASSPPGQGGLEKLFF. Based on the CDR3 plus reference TRBV18 and TRBJ1-4, the full variable domain is NAGVMQNPRHLVRRRGQEARLRCSPMKGHSHVYWYRQLPEEGLKFMVYLQKENIIDESGMPKERFSAEFPKEGPSILRIQQVVRGDSAAYFCASSPPGQGGLEKLFFGSGTQLSVL.

This clone was picked up a small number of times. The chain employs TRBV6-1 and TRBJ1-6, with a weak D call TRBD1 (6 bases). V lost 5 bases and J lost 2, with 10 bases in between. This CDR3 contains 15 residues. CDR1 MNHNS and CDR2 SASEGT come from the germline V gene. The CDR3: CASSLTGTYNSPLHF. In nucleotides, the CDR3 is TGTGCCAGCAGTCTCACAGGGACCTATAATTCACCCCTCCACTTT.

The DNA of the CDR3 is TGTGCCAGCAGTGAACTACAGGCCGCCTACGAGCAGTACTTC. Translated, it gives CASSELQAAYEQYF. This sequence joins TRBV2 and TRBJ2-7; TRBD1 is a possible D gene (5 bases). The CDR3 is made up of 14 amino acids. With 2 bases removed from V and 2 bases from J, the gap between germline ends came to 10 bases. Germline-derived CDR1 and CDR2 are SNHLY and FYNNEI.

The V call is TRBV6-5, the J call TRBJ1-2; D unresolved. The CDR3 runs to 11 residues. Between the trimmed V and J ends, which lost 5 bases and 8 bases, there was a span of 9 bases. The germline V gene has CDR1 MNHEY and CDR2 SVGAGI. DNA of the CDR3: TGTGCCAGCAGTCGGGCGGGGGGCTACACCTTC. Translation: CASSRAGGYTF.

The chain employs TRBV11-1 and TRBJ2-7, with 11 bases identical to TRBD2. V was clipped by 6 bases and J by 2 bases; unmatched bases: 6. CDR1 and CDR2 from the germline V gene are SGHAT and FQDESV (reference sequence). This CDR3 has 15 residues. Written as DNA, the CDR3 is TGTGCCAGCAGTGAGACTAGCGGGACCCCCTACGAGCAGTACTTC. It is translated as CASSETSGTPYEQYF.

This chain joins TRBV27 and TRBJ2-7, with 7 bases lining up with TRBD1. This CDR3 has 13 residues. In germline, CDR1 is MNHEY, CDR2 SMNVEV (reference sequence). V was clipped by 6 bases and J by 1 base; unmatched bases: 3. CDR3: CASSPGQSYEQYF. In nucleotides, the CDR3 is TGTGCCAGCAGCCCGGGACAGTCCTACGAGCAGTACTTC.

The chain employs TRBV19 and TRBJ1-1; a weak D match, TRBD1 (6 bases). The CDR3 is 13 residues long. CDR1 is LNHDA, CDR2 SQIVND, per germline (reference sequence). V shed 3 bases and J shed 6 bases, with 11 bases lying between them. CDR3 sequence (DNA): TGTGCCAGTAGTATCAGGGGTTACGCTGAAGCTTTCTTT. Translation: CASSIRGYAEAFF.

The gene calls are TRBV28 and TRBJ1-2; 7 nucleotides agree with TRBD1. The CDR3 sequence is 18 residues long. Germline V gene sequence: CDR1 MDHEN, CDR2 SYDVKM. V shed 3 bases, J shed 3 bases, and the junction held 16 bases outside the gene matches. CDR3 in amino acids: CASSFLGTARFSYYGYTF. The CDR3 DNA is TGTGCCAGCAGTTTCCTCGGGACAGCCCGCTTCTCTTACTATGGCTACACCTTC.

This chain uses TRBV9 with TRBJ2-2; 8 bases map to TRBD1. The CDR3 totals 15 residues. The V segment lost 2 bases and the J segment 6 bases; nucleotides outside the gene matches: 6. Germline CDR1 is SGDLS and CDR2 is YYNGEE. CDR3 sequence: CASSVDRGAAGELFF. The CDR3 DNA reads as TGTGCCAGCAGCGTTGACAGGGGCGCAGCCGGGGAGCTGTTTTTT. The full variable domain, completed using reference TRBV9 and TRBJ2-2, is DSGVTQTPKHLITATGQRVTLRCSPRSGDLSVYWYQQSLDQGLQFLIQYYNGEERAKGNILERFSAQQFPDLHSELNLSSLELGDSALYFCASSVDRGAAGELFFGEGSRLTVL.

This sequence joins TRBV3-1 (or the pseudogene TRBV3-2) and TRBJ1-4; D not certain. The CDR3 extends over 15 amino acids. The V end lost 1 base, the J end lost 7 bases, and 13 bases lay between the germline ends. Germline values: CDR1 LGHDT, CDR2 YNNKEL (reference sequence). In DNA, the CDR3 is TGTGCCAGCAGCCAAGCGGCCTCGGAGGGTGAAAAACTGTTTTTT. Amino acid sequence: CASSQAASEGEKLFF.